This T cell receptor (beta chain) was observed in a study of molecular identifiers for immune sequencing clone quantification. Looking at the study overall: Replicate runs used RNA from roughly 18,000 or 92,000 naive CD8 cells, which was split five ways into aliquots, and four of those aliquots were then sequenced.

Germline lookup yields CDR1 MDHEN and CDR2 SYDVKM. With 5 bases removed from V and 2 bases from J, the gap between germline ends came to 7 bases. The CDR3 runs to 14 residues. With listed TCR primers and previously described methods, bulk TCR libraries were prepared. MiXCR, applied by TCRdb to the PCR reads, yields one record per CDR3 protein. The data hold approximately 630,000 distinct CDR3 sequences, with about 25% observed a single time. Study-level results: Detectable among about a million naive cells, according to reports, was Jurkat TCR RNA spiked in from one cell. Effector cells had over 98% of their molecules in clones above 20 RNA copies, while naive cells had under 1%.

A few counts support this clonotype. What it binds is not known. The clonotype originates from a human donor in good health. Some libraries in this study had Jurkat cell RNA spiked in. The chain is built from TRBV28 and TRBJ1-6; a weak D match, TRBD1 (5 bases). Sequencing was performed on naive CD8+ T cells from blood, with Jurkat cell RNA spiked in. Subset denoted: FACS-sorted CD8+CD4-CCR7+CD45RA+ naive T cells. CDR3 in amino acids: CASSGGAYNSPLHF. For the CDR3, the DNA is TGTGCCAGCAGTGGGGGGGCCTATAATTCACCCCTCCACTTT.